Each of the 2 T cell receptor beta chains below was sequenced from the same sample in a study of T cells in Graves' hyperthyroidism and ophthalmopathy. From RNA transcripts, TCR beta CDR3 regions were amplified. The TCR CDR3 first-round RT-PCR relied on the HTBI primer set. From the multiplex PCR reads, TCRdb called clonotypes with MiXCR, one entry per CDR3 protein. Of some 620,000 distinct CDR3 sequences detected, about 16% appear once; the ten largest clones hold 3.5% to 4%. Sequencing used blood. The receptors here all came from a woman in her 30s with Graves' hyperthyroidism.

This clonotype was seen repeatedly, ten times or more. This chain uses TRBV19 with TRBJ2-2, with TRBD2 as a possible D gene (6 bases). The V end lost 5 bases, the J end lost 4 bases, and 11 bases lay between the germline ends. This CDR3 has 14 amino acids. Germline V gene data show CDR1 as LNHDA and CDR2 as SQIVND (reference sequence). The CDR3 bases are TGTGCCAGTAGTGTGACTAGTGGCACCGGGGAGCTGTTTTTT. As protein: CASSVTSGTGELFF.

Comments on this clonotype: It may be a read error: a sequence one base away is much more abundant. In DNA, the CDR3 is TGTGCCAGCAGCCTCCCGTGGGTAACCCACAATGAGCAGTTCTTC. Translating gives CASSLPWVTHNEQFF. This sequence joins TRBV3-1 and TRBJ2-1; D gene unclear. The CDR3 is 15 residues long. Per the germline V gene, CDR1 is LGHDT and CDR2 is YNNKEL (reference sequence). Trimming removed 4 bases at V and 5 bases at J, with 15 bases between.